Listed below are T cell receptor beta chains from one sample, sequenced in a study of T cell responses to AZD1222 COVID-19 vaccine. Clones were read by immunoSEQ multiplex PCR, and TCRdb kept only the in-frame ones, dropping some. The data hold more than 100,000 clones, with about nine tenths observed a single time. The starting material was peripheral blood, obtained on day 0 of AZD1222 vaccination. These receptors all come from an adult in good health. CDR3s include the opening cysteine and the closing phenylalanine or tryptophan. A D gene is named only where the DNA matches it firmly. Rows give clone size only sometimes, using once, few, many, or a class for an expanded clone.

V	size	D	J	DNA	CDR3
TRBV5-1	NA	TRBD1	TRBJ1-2	TGCGCCAGCAGCTCCGGACAGGGGGCGTATGGCTACACCTTC	CASSSGQGAYGYTF
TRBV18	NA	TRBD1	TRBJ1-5	TGTGCCAGCTCACTCAGGACAGGGCGATGGGAAGAGCCCCAGCATTTT	CASSLRTGRWEEPQHF
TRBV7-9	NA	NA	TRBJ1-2	TGTGCCAGCAGCTTAGAGGGGGTCGAGGGCTACACCTTC	CASSLEGVEGYTF
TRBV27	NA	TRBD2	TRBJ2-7	TGTGCCAGCAGCTTTAGCGGGGCCTCCTACGAGCAGTACTTC	CASSFSGASYEQYF
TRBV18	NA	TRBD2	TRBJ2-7	TGTGCCAGCTCACCTTCCGGGACTAGGGCCCGTAGGGACGAGCAGTACTTC	CASSPSGTRARRDEQYF
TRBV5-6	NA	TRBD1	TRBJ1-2	TGTGCCAGCAGCCTACGGACAGGGCTTAACTATGGCTACACCTTC	CASSLRTGLNYGYTF
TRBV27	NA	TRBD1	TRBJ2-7	TGTGCCAGCAGTTTCGCGACAGGGTTATTCTACGAGCAGTACTTC	CASSFATGLFYEQYF
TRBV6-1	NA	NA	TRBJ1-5	TGTGCCAGCAGCCGCCCGGATGGGATTAATCAGCCCCAGCATTTT	CASSRPDGINQPQHF
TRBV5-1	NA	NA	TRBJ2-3	TGCGCCAGCAGCTTGGGACAGGTTTCAGATACGCAGTATTTT	CASSLGQVSDTQYF
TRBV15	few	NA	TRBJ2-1	TGTGCCACCAGCAGAGATCGGCGTGTTGAGCAGTTCTTC	CATSRDRRVEQFF
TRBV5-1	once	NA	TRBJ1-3	TGCGCCAGCAGCTTGGTTGGGGGCGGATCTGGAAACACCATATATTTT	CASSLVGGGSGNTIYF
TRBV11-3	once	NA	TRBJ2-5	TGTGCCAGCAGCTTAGACCGTGGGACCCAGTACTTC	CASSLDRGTQYF
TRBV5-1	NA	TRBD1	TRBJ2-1	TGCGCCAGCAGCTCGACAGGGGGACTCTCCTACAATGAGCAGTTCTTC	CASSSTGGLSYNEQFF
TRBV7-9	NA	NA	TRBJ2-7	TGTGCCAGCAGCTTAAGCCCACCCTACGAGCAGTACTTC	CASSLSPPYEQYF
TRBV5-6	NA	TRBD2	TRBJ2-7	TGTGCCAGCAGCCGCGGGAGAGGGCAGTACTTC	CASSRGRGQYF
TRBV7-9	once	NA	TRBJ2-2	TGTGCCAGCAGCTTCCACCGACTATCTAACACCGGGGAGCTGTTTTTT	CASSFHRLSNTGELFF
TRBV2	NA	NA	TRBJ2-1	TGTGCCAGCACCCAATCCCCAGGGCTCAACAATGAGCAGTTCTTC	CASTQSPGLNNEQFF
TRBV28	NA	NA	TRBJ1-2	TGTGCCAGCAGCCCCGGGGGGGGGACTGCTAACTATGGCTACACCTTC	CASSPGGGTANYGYTF
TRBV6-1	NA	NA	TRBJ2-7	TGTGCCAGCAGTGAACTTGACAGGTCGGGTTCCTACGAGCAGTACTTC	CASSELDRSGSYEQYF
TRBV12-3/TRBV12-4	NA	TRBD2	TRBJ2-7	TGTGCCAGCACCGGGCGGGAGGGCTCCGAGCAGTACTTC	CASTGREGSEQYF
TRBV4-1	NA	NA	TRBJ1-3	TGCGCCAGCAGCCAAGATACCTTGTCTGGGCGAAACACCATATATTTT	CASSQDTLSGRNTIYF
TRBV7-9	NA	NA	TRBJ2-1	TGTGCCAGCAGAGTGTCGGTCGGCAATGAGCAGTTCTTC	CASRVSVGNEQFF
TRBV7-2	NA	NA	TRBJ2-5	TGTGCCAGCAGCGCGGCGGCTAGGGAGACCCAGTACTTC	CASSAAARETQYF
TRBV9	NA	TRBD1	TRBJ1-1	TGTGCCAGCAGCACCGGGACAGGGGTGACTGAAGCTTTCTTT	CASSTGTGVTEAFF
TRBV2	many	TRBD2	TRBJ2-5	TGTGCCAGCGTAGGTCCAGCGGGGAAGACCCAGTACTTC	CASVGPAGKTQYF
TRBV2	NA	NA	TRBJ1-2	TGTGCCAGCAGTGAATCGAGGGTCCAGACCTATGGCTACACCTTC	CASSESRVQTYGYTF
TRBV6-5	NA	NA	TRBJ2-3	TGTGCCAGCAGTTCCAACCAGGGGGGGAGGACAGATACGCAGTATTTT	CASSSNQGGRTDTQYF
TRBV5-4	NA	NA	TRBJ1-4	TGTGCCAGCAGCCCCGGGGGCGGCGGGAATGAAAAACTGTTTTTT	CASSPGGGGNEKLFF
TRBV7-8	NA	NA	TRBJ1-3	TGTGCCAGCAGCTCCGGGGGGGGGATCCCCTCTGGAAACACCATATATTTT	CASSSGGGIPSGNTIYF
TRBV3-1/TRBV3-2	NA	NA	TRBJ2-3	TGTGCCAGCAGCCCCTCGCTCGGAGATACGCAGTATTTT	CASSPSLGDTQYF
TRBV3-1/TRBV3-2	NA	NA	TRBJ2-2	TGTGCCAGCAGCCAAGATGGCATAAGAGCGCTGTTTTTT	CASSQDGIRALFF
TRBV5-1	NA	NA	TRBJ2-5	TGCGCCAGCAGCGATCGTTTAGAGACCCAGTACTTC	CASSDRLETQYF
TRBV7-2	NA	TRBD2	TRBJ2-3	TGTGCCAGCAGCTTAGCGTCAGGGACTAGCTTGACAGATACGCAGTATTTT	CASSLASGTSLTDTQYF
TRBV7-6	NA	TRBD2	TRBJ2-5	TGTGCCAGCAGCCATCCGGGACTAGCGGGAGGAGAGACCCAGTACTTC	CASSHPGLAGGETQYF
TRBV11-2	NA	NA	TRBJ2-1	TGTGCCAGCAGCCTGCTAGGGAACAATGAGCAGTTCTTC	CASSLLGNNEQFF
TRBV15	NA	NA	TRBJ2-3	TGTGCCACCAGCAGAGATACCCCCCGGGGCCCGACAGATACGCAGTATTTT	CATSRDTPRGPTDTQYF
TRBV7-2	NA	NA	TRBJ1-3	TGTGCCAGCAGCCCCCAGGGAGGGAATGGAAACACCATATATTTT	CASSPQGGNGNTIYF
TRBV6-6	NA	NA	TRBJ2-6	TGTGCCAGCAGTCCCCCTAGGGGGACCTCTGGGGCCAACGTCCTGACTTTC	CASSPPRGTSGANVLTF
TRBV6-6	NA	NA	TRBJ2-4	TGTGCCAGCACCAACGGCATGGGCAAAAACATTCAGTACTTC	CASTNGMGKNIQYF
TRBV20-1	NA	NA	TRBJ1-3	TGCAGTGCTAGTACGTCTGGAAACACCATATATTTT	CSASTSGNTIYF
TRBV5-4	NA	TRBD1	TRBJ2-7	TGTGCCAGCAGCTCTCGACAGGGCTCCTACGAGCAGTACTTC	CASSSRQGSYEQYF
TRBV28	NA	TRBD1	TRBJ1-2	TGTGCCAGCAGTCGACAGGGGGCGAGTGGCTACACCTTC	CASSRQGASGYTF
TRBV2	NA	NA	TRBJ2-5	TGTGCCAGCAGTGACGCGGGGCTGCGGGAGACCCAGTACTTC	CASSDAGLRETQYF
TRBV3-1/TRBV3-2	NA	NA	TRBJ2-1	TGTGCCAGCAGCCTCCAGGGCTCCTACAATGAGCAGTTCTTC	CASSLQGSYNEQFF
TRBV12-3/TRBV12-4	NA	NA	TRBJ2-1	TGTGCCAGCAGTCTTCAACAGGGAAGCGAGCAGTTCTTC	CASSLQQGSEQFF
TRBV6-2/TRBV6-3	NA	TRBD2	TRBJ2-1	TGTGCCAGCAGCAGGACTAGCGGGAGTCGAGAGCAGTTCTTC	CASSRTSGSREQFF
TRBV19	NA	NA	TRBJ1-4	TGTGCCAGTAGCCCCGGACAGTCAACTAATGAAAAACTGTTTTTT	CASSPGQSTNEKLFF
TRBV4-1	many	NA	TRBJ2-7	TGCGCCAGCAGCCAGGGGGTTCTCCTGACTAACTCCTACGAGCAGTACTTC	CASSQGVLLTNSYEQYF
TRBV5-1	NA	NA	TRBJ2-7	TGCGCCAGCAGCCCCACCGGGACCGGGGCCTACGAGCAGTACTTC	CASSPTGTGAYEQYF
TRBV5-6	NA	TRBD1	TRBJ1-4	TGTGCCAGCAGCTTCAGGCGGGACAGGACTAATGAAAAACTGTTTTTT	CASSFRRDRTNEKLFF
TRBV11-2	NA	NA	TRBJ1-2	TGTGCCAGCAGCTTATCGGCAAACAGGGAGGACTATGGCTACACCTTC	CASSLSANREDYGYTF
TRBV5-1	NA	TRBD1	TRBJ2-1	TGCGCCAGCAGCTACGGCGGGACAGGGTATCCGAGCTCCTACAATGAGCAGTTCTTC	CASSYGGTGYPSSYNEQFF
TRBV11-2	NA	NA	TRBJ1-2	TGTGCCAGCAGCTCCGGGAGGCCAAATCCTTATGGCTACACCTTC	CASSSGRPNPYGYTF
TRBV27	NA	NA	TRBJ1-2	TGTGCCAGCAGGCCAGTCCCGACGGGGGGCTACACCTTC	CASRPVPTGGYTF
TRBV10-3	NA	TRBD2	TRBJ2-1	TGTGCCATAGGGACTAGCGGAAGGAATGAGCAGTTCTTC	CAIGTSGRNEQFF
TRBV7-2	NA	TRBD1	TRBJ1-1	TGTGCCAGCAGCCCGGGACAGGCGTGGACTGAAGCTTTCTTT	CASSPGQAWTEAFF